This record looks at one T cell receptor (beta chain) sequence and its context. Its antigen is as yet unknown. This entry is derived from a study of T-cell memory formation after mild COVID-19. Whole-study findings and limits: Memory sampled before infection contained some responding clones, suggesting cross-reactive memory joined. Second-wave clones with a day 37 peak had unconfirmed SARS-CoV-2 specificity. Contracting CD8+ clones were enriched in EMRA, CD4+ mainly in CM and EM.

CDR3 length: 13 residues. Trimming cost V 8 bases and J 5 bases, with 12 bases left between them. Germline V gene lookup returns CDR1 SEHNR and CDR2 FQNEAQ (reference sequence). The TCR alpha and TCR beta cDNA libraries, bearing sample barcodes and UMIs, were generated by 5'RACE using constant-segment primers. Via MiXCR, TCRdb re-called the 5' RACE reads, giving one row per CDR3 protein. In the table there are hundreds of thousands of distinct CDR3 sequences, around an eighth of which are singletons. This receptor was identified in a man aged 18 to 30 who had mild COVID-19 (a few samples of this study predate the infection). Cell type and time point are not known. The specimen sequenced was PBMCs or a T cell subset sorted from them (not recorded which). The chain combines TRBV7-9 with TRBJ1-4; D is undetermined. CDR3 bases: TGTGCCAGCGTAGGCCGGGCAAATGAAAAACTGTTTTTT. Its protein is CASVGRANEKLFF.